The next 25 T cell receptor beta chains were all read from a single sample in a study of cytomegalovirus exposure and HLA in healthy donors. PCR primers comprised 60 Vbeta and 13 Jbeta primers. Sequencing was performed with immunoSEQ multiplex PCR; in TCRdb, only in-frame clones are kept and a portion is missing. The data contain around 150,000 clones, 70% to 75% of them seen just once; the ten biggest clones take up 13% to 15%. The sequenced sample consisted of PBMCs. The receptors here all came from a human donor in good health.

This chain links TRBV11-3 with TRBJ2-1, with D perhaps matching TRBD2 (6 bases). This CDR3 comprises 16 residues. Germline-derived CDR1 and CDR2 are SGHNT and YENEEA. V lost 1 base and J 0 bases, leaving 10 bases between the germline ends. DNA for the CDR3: TGTGCCAGCAGCTTAGGGGGAGGTGCCTCCTACAATGAGCAGTTCTTC. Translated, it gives CASSLGGGASYNEQFF.

The CDR3 bases are TGTGCCAGCAGTTCCTCTCGACTAGTTTTTTTATCGGGCGAGACCCAGTACTTC. It is translated as CASSSSRLVFLSGETQYF. The V gene is TRBV2, the J gene TRBJ2-5, with D tentatively TRBD2 (6 bases). The CDR3 contains 18 residues. V lost 5 bases and J 5 bases, leaving 27 bases between the germline ends. Per the germline V gene, CDR1 is SNHLY and CDR2 is FYNNEI.

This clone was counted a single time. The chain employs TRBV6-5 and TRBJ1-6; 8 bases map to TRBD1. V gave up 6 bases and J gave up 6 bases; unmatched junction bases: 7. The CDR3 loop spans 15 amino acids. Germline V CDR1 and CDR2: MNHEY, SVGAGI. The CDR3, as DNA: TGTGCCAGCAGCCCTATGGACAGGGCTAATTCACCCCTCCACTTT. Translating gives CASSPMDRANSPLHF.

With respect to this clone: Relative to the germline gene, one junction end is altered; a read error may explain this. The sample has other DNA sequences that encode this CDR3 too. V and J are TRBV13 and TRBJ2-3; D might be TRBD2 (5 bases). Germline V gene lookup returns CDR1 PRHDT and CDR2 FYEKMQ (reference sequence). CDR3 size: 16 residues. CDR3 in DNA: TGTGCCAGCAGCTTAGGCGGGCTAGCTACTACAGATACACAGTATTTT. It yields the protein CASSLGGLATTDTQYF.

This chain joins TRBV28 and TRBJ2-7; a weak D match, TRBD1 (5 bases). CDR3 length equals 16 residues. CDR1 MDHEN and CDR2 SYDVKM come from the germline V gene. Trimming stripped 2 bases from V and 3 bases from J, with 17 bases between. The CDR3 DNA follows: TGTGCCAGCAGTTTAATAGGGCAGGGCGGTTACTACGAGCAGTACTTC. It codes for CASSLIGQGGYYEQYF. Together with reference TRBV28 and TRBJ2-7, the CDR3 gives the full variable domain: DVKVTQSSRYLVKRTGEKVFLECVQDMDHENMFWYRQDPGLGLRLIYFSYDVKMKEKGDIPEGYSVSREKKERFSLILESASTNQTSMYLCASSLIGQGGYYEQYFGPGTRLTVT.

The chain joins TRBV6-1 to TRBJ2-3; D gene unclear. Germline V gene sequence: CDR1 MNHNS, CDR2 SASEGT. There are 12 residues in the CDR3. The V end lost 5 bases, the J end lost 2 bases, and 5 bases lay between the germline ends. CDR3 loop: CASSPSTDTQYF. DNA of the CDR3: TGTGCCAGCAGTCCCTCCACAGATACGCAGTATTTT.

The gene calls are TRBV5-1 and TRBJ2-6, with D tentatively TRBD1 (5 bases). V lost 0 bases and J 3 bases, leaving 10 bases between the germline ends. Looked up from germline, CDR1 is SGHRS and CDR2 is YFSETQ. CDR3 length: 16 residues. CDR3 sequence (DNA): TGCGCCAGCAGCTTGGACAGGCCAGGTGGGGCCAACGTCCTGACTTTC. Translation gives CASSLDRPGGANVLTF.

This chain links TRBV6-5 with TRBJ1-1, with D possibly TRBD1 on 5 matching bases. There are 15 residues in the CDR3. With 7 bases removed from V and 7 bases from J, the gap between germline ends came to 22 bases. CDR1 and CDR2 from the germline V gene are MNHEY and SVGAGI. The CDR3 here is CASNPLKGILGEAFF. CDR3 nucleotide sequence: TGTGCCAGCAACCCTCTCAAGGGGATTTTGGGTGAAGCTTTCTTT.

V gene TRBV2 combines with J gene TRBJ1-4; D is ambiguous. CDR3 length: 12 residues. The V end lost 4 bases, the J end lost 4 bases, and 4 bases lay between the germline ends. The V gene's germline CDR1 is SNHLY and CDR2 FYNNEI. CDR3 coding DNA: TGTGCCAGCAGTGGGAGTAATGAAAAACTGTTTTTT. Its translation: CASSGSNEKLFF.

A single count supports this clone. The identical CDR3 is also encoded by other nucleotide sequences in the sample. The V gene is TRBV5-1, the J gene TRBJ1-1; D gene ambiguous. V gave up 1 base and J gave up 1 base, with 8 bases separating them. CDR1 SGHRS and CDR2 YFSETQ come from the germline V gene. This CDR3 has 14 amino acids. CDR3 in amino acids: CASSLRDTNTEAFF. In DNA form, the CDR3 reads TGCGCCAGCAGCTTGCGGGATACGAACACTGAAGCTTTCTTT.

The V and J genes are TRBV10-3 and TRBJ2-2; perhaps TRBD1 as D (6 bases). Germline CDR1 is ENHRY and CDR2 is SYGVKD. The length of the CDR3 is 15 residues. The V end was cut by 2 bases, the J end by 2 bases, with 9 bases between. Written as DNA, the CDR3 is TGTGCCATCAGTGAGACACAGGGAAACACCGGGGAGCTGTTTTTT. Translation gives CAISETQGNTGELFF.

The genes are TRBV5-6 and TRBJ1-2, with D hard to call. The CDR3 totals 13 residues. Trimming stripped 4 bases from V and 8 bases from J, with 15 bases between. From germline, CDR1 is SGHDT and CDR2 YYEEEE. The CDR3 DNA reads TGTGCCAGCAGCCCCGTATCCTTGGAGGGCTACACCTTC. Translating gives CASSPVSLEGYTF.

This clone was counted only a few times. The CDR3 protein is CASSNYKGDLPGNTIYF. The CDR3 DNA reads as TGTGCCAGCAGCAACTATAAGGGGGACCTTCCTGGAAACACCATATATTTT. This rearrangement joins TRBV11-3 to TRBJ1-3; D is possibly TRBD1 (6 bases). This CDR3 contains 17 residues. Trimming took off 5 bases at V and 2 bases at J, with 19 bases between the two ends. Germline CDR1 reads SGHNT; CDR2 reads YENEEA. Complete variable domain (other parts from reference TRBV11-3 and TRBJ1-3): EAGVVQSPRYKIIEKKQPVAFWCNPISGHNTLYWYLQNLGQGPELLIRYENEEAVDDSQLPKDRFSAERLKGVDSTLKIQPAELGDSAVYLCASSNYKGDLPGNTIYFGEGSWLTVV.

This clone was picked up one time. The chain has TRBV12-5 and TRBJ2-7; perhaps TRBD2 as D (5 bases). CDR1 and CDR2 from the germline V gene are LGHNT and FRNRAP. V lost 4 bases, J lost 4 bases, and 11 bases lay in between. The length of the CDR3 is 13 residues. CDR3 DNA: TGTGCTAGTGGTTCCGTCACTAGATACGAGCAGTACTTC. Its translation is CASGSVTRYEQYF.

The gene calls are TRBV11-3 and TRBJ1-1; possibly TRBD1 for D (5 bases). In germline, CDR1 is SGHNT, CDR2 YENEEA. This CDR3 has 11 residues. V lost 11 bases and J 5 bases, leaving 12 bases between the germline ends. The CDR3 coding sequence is TGTGCCGGGGGGGAAGGAACTGAAGCTTTCTTT. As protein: CAGGEGTEAFF. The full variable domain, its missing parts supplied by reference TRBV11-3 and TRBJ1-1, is EAGVVQSPRYKIIEKKQPVAFWCNPISGHNTLYWYLQNLGQGPELLIRYENEEAVDDSQLPKDRFSAERLKGVDSTLKIQPAELGDSAVYLCAGGEGTEAFFGQGTRLTVV.

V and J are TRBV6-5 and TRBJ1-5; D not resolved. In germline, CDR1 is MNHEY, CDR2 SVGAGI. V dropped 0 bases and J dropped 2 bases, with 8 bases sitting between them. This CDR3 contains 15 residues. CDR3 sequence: CASSYSVYRNQPQHF. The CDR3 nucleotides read TGTGCCAGCAGTTACTCTGTATATCGCAATCAGCCCCAGCATTTT.

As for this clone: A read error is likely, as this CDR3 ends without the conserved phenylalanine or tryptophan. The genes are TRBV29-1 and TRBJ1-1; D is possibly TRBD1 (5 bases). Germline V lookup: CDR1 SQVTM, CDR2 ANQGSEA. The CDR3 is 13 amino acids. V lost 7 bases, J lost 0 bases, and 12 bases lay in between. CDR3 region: CSGSNRLNTEAFL. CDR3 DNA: TGCAGCGGCTCGAACAGGTTGAACACTGAAGCTTTCCTT.

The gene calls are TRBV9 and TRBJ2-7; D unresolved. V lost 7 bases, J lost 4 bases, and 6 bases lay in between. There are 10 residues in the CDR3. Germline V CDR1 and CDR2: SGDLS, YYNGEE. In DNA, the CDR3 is TGTGCCAGCGGAGAGTACGAGCAGTACTTC. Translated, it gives CASGEYEQYF.

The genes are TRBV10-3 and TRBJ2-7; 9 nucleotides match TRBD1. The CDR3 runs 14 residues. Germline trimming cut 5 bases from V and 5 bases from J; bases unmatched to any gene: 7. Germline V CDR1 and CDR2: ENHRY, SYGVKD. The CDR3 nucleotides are TGTGCCATCAGTCCCGGGACAGGGATCGACGAGCAGTACTTC. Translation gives CAISPGTGIDEQYF.

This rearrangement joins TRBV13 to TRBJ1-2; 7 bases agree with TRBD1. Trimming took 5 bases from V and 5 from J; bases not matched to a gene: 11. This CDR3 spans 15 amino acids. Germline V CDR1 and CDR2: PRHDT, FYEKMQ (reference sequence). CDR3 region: CASSTPQGGRYGYTF. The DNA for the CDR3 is TGTGCCAGCAGCACCCCCCAAGGGGGCCGGTATGGCTACACCTTC.

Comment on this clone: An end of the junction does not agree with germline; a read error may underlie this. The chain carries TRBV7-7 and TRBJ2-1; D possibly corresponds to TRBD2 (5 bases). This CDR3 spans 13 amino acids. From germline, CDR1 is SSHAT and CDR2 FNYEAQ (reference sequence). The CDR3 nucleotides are TGTGCTAGCAGCTCGGGAAGATACAATGAGCAGTTCTTC. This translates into CASSSGRYNEQFF. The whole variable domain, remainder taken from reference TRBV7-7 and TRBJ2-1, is GAGVSQSPRYKVTKRGQDVTLRCDPISSHATLYWYQQALGQGPEFLTYFNYEAQPDKSGLPSDRFSAERPEGSISTLTIQRTEQRDSAMYRCASSSGRYNEQFFGPGTRLTVL.

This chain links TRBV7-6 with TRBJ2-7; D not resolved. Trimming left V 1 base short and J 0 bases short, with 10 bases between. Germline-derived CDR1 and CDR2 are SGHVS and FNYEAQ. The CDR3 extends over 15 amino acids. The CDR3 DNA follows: TGTGCCAGCAGCTTAGAAGTAGCCAGCTCCTACGAGCAGTACTTC. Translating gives CASSLEVASSYEQYF. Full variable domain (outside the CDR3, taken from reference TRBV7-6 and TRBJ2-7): GAGVSQSPRYKVTKRGQDVALRCDPISGHVSLYWYRQALGQGPEFLTYFNYEAQQDKSGLPNDRFSAERPEGSISTLTIQRTEQRDSAMYRCASSLEVASSYEQYFGPGTRLTVT.

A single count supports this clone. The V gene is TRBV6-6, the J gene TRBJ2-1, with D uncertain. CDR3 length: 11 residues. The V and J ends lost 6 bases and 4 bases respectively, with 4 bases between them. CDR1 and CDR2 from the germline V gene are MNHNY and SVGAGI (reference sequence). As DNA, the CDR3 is TGTGCCAGCAGCAAATACAATGAGCAGTTCTTC. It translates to CASSKYNEQFF.

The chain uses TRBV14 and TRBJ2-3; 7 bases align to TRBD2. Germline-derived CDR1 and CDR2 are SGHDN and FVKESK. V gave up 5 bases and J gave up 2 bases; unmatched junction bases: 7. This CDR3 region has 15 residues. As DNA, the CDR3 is TGTGCCAGCAGCTCCGGGACTATTCACACAGATACGCAGTATTTT. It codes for CASSSGTIHTDTQYF.

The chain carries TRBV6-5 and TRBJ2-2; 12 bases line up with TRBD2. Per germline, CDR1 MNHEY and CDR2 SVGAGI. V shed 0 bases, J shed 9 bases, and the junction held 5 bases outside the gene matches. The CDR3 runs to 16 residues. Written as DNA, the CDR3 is TGTGCCAGCAGTTACTCTCCTAGCGGGGGGGCCTGGGAGCTGTTTTTT. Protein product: CASSYSPSGGAWELFF.